Following are 15 T cell receptor beta chains from one sample sequenced in a study of blood T cell repertoires in COVID-19. Generated by immunoSEQ multiplex PCR, the TCRdb table keeps only in-frame clones and is missing some. The sample consists of 250,000 to 350,000 clones, roughly 87% of them appearing once. Sequencing was carried out using PBMCs or T cells enriched from blood (not recorded which). The receptors were gathered from a woman in her thirties or forties who had recovered from COVID-19.

V and J are TRBV12-3 or TRBV12-4 and TRBJ2-1, with D perhaps TRBD2 (6 bases). The CDR3 consists of 12 residues. V was pared by 5 bases and J by 8 bases, with 10 bases between. The DNA for the CDR3 is TGTGCCAGCAGTCGGGGGATGGATGAGCAGTTCTTC. Translating gives CASSRGMDEQFF.

The V and J genes are TRBV18 and TRBJ1-1; possible D gene TRBD1, 6 bases. V lost 5 bases and J lost 3, with 16 bases in between. Per germline, CDR1 KGHSH and CDR2 LQKENI. The CDR3 covers 15 residues. This CDR3 is CASSSPGTLHTEAFF. DNA for the CDR3: TGTGCCAGCTCATCCCCCGGGACACTTCACACTGAAGCTTTCTTT.

The V and J genes are TRBV6-5 and TRBJ2-7; 9 positions match TRBD1. CDR1 is MNHEY, CDR2 SVGAGI, per germline. Trimming cost V 5 bases and J 1 base; bases outside gene matches: 6. The CDR3 is 15 amino acids. This chain's CDR3 is CASSRDRVGSYEQYF. CDR3 bases: TGTGCCAGCAGTAGGGACAGGGTAGGATCCTACGAGCAGTACTTC.

The chain employs TRBV7-2 and TRBJ2-7; D perhaps matches TRBD2 (6 bases). Deletions cut 1 base from V and 2 bases from J, with 18 bases between. The CDR3 is 17 residues long. Germline CDR1 SGHTA, CDR2 FQGNSA. The CDR3 nucleotides read TGTGCCAGCAGCTTAGGGTCATGGGGTAGCGGAGCCTACGAGCAGTACTTC. Translation: CASSLGSWGSGAYEQYF.

The chain employs TRBV5-1 and TRBJ1-1, with D uncertain. The CDR3 is 15 amino acids. The ends were cut back, 0 bases at V and 1 base at J, with 10 bases in the middle. From germline, CDR1 is SGHRS and CDR2 YFSETQ. The CDR3 DNA reads TGCGCCAGCAGCTTGGCCAACGTAGAGAACACTGAAGCTTTCTTT. This encodes CASSLANVENTEAFF.

This chain connects TRBV29-1 to TRBJ2-7; D might be TRBD2 (6 bases). Germline V gives CDR1 SQVTM, CDR2 ANQGSEA. V was trimmed by 0 bases and J by 4 bases, leaving 13 bases between them. The CDR3 runs 14 residues. CDR3 sequence reads: CSVEDPAGPYEQYF. CDR3 bases: TGCAGCGTTGAAGATCCGGCGGGACCTTACGAGCAGTACTTC.

The chain links TRBV9 to TRBJ2-5; 10 positions agree with TRBD1. Germline V gene lookup returns CDR1 SGDLS and CDR2 YYNGEE. The ends lost 3 bases at V and 5 bases at J; junction bases unmatched: 4. The CDR3 extends over 14 amino acids. The CDR3 DNA reads TGTGCCAGCAGCGGACAGGGGGCTCTCGAGACCCAGTACTTC. Translation: CASSGQGALETQYF. The full variable domain, in which reference TRBV9 and TRBJ2-5 provide the parts outside the CDR3, is DSGVTQTPKHLITATGQRVTLRCSPRSGDLSVYWYQQSLDQGLQFLIQYYNGEERAKGNILERFSAQQFPDLHSELNLSSLELGDSALYFCASSGQGALETQYFGPGTRLLVL.

V gene TRBV20-1 combines with J gene TRBJ2-2, with D possibly TRBD1 on 6 matching bases. Germline V lookup: CDR1 DFQATT, CDR2 SNEGSKA (reference sequence). Trimming took 3 bases from V and 7 from J, leaving 12 bases between them. The CDR3 consists of 13 residues. For the CDR3, the DNA is TGCAGTGCTAGTAACAGGGTTGACGGGGAGCTGTTTTTT. Amino acid sequence: CSASNRVDGELFF.

The genes are TRBV24-1 and TRBJ1-4; D remains ambiguous. Germline lookup yields CDR1 KGHDR and CDR2 SFDVKD. With 8 bases removed from V and 3 bases from J, the gap between germline ends came to 15 bases. This CDR3 has 15 residues. The CDR3 sequence: CATKILVGANEKLFF. Written as DNA, the CDR3 is TGTGCCACCAAAATTTTGGTCGGAGCTAATGAAAAACTGTTTTTT.

This chain joins TRBV3-1 (or the pseudogene TRBV3-2) and TRBJ2-1, with 7 positions matching TRBD2. The CDR3 totals 13 residues. Germline V gene data show CDR1 as LGHDT and CDR2 as YNNKEL (reference sequence). The V segment lost 6 bases and the J segment 7 bases; nucleotides outside the gene matches: 6. DNA of the CDR3: TGTGCCAGCAGTCGACTAGCTGATAATGAGCAGTTCTTC. Translated, it gives CASSRLADNEQFF.

This chain joins TRBV11-1 and TRBJ2-3, with D possibly matching TRBD2 (6 bases). In germline, CDR1 is SGHAT, CDR2 FQDESV (reference sequence). V was pared by 6 bases and J by 6 bases, with 19 bases between. CDR3 length equals 15 residues. CDR3 DNA: TGTGCCAGCAGGCCCTCGGGGGAATCCGCGGATACGCAGTATTTT. Residues: CASRPSGESADTQYF.

The V gene is TRBV7-3, the J gene TRBJ2-7; 8 bases are a match to TRBD2. The V and J ends lost 5 bases and 0 bases, in that order; junction bases with no gene match: 6. Germline V gene sequence: CDR1 SGHTA, CDR2 FQGTGA. The CDR3 spans 15 residues. The CDR3 loop is CASSRAGVGSYEQYF. In DNA form, the CDR3 reads TGTGCCAGCAGCCGAGCGGGAGTGGGCTCCTACGAGCAGTACTTC.

V and J are TRBV5-1 and TRBJ2-1; 10 bases agree with TRBD2. Per the germline V gene, CDR1 is SGHRS and CDR2 is YFSETQ. The V and J ends lost 2 bases and 9 bases, in that order; junction bases with no gene match: 11. The CDR3 contains 16 residues. This CDR3 is CASSFLGLAAGGEQFF. The CDR3 nucleotides read TGCGCCAGCAGCTTTCTAGGACTAGCGGCCGGGGGTGAGCAGTTCTTC. Drawing the rest from reference TRBV5-1 and TRBJ2-1, the complete variable domain is KAGVTQTPRYLIKTRGQQVTLSCSPISGHRSVSWYQQTPGQGLQFLFEYFSETQRNKGNFPGRFSGRQFSNSRSEMNVSTLELGDSALYLCASSFLGLAAGGEQFFGPGTRLTVL.

The chain carries TRBV5-1 and TRBJ2-3, with a weak D call TRBD2 (5 bases). The CDR3 covers 16 residues. Germline V gene data show CDR1 as SGHRS and CDR2 as YFSETQ. Between the trimmed V and J ends, which lost 0 bases and 0 bases, there was a span of 11 bases. CDR3 sequence (DNA): TGCGCCAGCAGCTTGGACGGCGGGCCGAGCACAGATACGCAGTATTTT. This gives the protein CASSLDGGPSTDTQYF.

The genes are TRBV5-8 and TRBJ1-2, with 9 bases identical to TRBD1. With V trimmed by 4 bases and J by 5 bases, 6 bases remained unmatched. This CDR3 has 14 residues. Germline V lookup: CDR1 SGHTS, CDR2 YDEGEE. For the CDR3, the DNA is TGTGCCAGCAGCGCTACAGGGGGCGCTTATGGCTACACCTTC. Translated, it gives CASSATGGAYGYTF.